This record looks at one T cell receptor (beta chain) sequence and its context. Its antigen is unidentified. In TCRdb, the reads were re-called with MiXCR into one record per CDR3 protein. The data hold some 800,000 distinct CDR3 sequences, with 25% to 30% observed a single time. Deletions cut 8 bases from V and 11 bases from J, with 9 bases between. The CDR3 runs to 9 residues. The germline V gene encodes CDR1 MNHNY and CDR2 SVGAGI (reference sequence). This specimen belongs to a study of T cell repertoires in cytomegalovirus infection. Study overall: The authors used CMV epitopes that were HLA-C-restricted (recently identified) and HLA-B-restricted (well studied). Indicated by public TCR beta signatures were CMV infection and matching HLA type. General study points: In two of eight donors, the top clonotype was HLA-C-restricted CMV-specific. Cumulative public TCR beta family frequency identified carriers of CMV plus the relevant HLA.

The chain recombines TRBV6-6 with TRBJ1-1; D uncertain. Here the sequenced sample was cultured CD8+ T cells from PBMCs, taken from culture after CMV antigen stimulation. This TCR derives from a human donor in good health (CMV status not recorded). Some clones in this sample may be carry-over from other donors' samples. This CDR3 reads CASDDRAFF. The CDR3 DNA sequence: TGTGCCAGCGACGATCGGGCTTTCTTT.